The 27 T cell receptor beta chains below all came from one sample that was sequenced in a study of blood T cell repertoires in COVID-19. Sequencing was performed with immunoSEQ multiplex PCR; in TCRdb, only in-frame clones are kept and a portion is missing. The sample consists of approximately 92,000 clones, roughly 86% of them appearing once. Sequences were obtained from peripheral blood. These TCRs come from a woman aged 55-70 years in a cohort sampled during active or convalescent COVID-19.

The CDR3: CASSQVGGAKTQYF. The CDR3, as DNA: TGTGCCAGCAGCCAAGTTGGGGGGGCTAAGACCCAGTACTTC. The chain has TRBV3-1 (or the pseudogene TRBV3-2) and TRBJ2-5, with D perhaps matching TRBD2 (7 bases). Germline CDR1 and CDR2: LGHDT and YNNKEL (reference sequence). V lost 1 base and J 6 bases, leaving 12 bases between the germline ends. The CDR3 contains 14 residues.

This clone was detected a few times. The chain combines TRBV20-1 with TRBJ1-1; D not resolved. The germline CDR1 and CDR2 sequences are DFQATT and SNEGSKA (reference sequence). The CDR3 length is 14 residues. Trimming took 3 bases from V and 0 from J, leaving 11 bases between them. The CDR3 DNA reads TGCAGTGCTAGTCCGCGCGGGGTGAACACTGAAGCTTTCTTT. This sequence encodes CSASPRGVNTEAFF.

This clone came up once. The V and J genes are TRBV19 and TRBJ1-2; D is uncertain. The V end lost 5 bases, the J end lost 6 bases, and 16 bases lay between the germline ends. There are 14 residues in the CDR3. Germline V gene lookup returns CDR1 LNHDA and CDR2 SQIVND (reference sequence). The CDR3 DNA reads TGTGCCAGTAGTTCTGGAGAGGCCCAGAATGGCTACACCTTC. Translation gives CASSSGEAQNGYTF.

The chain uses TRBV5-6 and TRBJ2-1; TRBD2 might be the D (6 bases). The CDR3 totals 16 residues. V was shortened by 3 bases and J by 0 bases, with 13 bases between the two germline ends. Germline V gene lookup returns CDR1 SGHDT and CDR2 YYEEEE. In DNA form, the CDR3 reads TGTGCCAGCAGCTATCTTAGCGGAAGCTCCTACAATGAGCAGTTCTTC. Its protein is CASSYLSGSSYNEQFF.

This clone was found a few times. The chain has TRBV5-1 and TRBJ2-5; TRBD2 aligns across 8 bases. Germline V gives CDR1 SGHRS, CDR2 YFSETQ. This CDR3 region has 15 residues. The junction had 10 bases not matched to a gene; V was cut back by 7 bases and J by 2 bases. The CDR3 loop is CASRPTTSVQETQYF. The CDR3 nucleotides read TGCGCCAGCCGCCCCACGACTAGCGTGCAAGAGACCCAGTACTTC.

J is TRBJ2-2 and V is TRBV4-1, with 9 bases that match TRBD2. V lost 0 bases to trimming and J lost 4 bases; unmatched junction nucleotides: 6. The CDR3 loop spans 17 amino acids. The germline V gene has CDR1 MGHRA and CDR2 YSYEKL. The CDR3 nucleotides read TGCGCCAGCAGCCAAGAAGCGGGGGGCGGGGGCACCGGGGAGCTGTTTTTT. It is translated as CASSQEAGGGGTGELFF.

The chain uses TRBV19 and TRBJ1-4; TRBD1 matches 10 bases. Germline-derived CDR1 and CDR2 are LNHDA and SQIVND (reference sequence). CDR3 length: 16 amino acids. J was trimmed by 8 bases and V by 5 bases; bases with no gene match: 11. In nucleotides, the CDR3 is TGTGCCAGTAGTGAGCTGGGACAGGGGTCGTTCGAAAAACTGTTTTTT. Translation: CASSELGQGSFEKLFF.

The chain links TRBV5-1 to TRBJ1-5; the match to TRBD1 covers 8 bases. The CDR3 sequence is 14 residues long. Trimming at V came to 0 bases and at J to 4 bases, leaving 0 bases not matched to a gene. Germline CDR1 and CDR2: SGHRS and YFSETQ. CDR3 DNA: TGCGCCAGCAGCTTGGGGGACAGGAATCAGCCCCAGCATTTT. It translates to CASSLGDRNQPQHF.

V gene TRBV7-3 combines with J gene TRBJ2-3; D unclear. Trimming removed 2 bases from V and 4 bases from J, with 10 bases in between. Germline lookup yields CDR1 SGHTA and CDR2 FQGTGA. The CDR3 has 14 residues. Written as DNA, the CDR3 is TGTGCCAGCAGCTTACATAGATTGCCAGATACGCAGTATTTT. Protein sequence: CASSLHRLPDTQYF.

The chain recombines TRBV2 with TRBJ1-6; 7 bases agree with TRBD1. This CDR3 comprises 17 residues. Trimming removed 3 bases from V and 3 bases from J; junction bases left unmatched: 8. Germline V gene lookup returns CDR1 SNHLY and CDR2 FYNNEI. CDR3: CASSDRTGGVYNSPLHF. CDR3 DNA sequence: TGTGCCAGCAGTGACCGGACAGGCGGGGTCTATAATTCACCCCTCCACTTT.

The CDR3, as DNA: TGCGCCAGCAGCCTTACAGGGGGCGACGCCACCAATGAAAAACTGTTTTTT. This codes for CASSLTGGDATNEKLFF. V gene TRBV5-1 combines with J gene TRBJ1-4; 9 bases align to TRBD1. V was pared by 4 bases and J by 5 bases, with 12 bases of the junction left unmatched. The CDR3 is 17 amino acids. CDR1 and CDR2 (germline): SGHRS, YFSETQ.

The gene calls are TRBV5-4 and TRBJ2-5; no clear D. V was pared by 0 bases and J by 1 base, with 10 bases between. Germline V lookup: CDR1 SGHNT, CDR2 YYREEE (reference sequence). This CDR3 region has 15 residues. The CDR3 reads CASSLGPTPQETQYF. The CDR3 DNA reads TGTGCCAGCAGCTTGGGGCCAACCCCCCAAGAGACCCAGTACTTC. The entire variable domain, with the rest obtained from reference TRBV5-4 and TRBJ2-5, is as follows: ETGVTQSPTHLIKTRGQQVTLRCSSQSGHNTVSWYQQALGQGPQFIFQYYREEENGRGNFPPRFSGLQFPNYSSELNVNALELDDSALYLCASSLGPTPQETQYFGPGTRLLVL.

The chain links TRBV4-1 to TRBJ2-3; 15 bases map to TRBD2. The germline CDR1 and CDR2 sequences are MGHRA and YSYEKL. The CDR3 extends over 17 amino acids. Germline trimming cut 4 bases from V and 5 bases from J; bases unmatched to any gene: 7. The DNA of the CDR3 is TGCGCCAGCAGCCGCGCCCCGGGACTAGCGGGAGGAGATACGCAGTATTTT. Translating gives CASSRAPGLAGGDTQYF.

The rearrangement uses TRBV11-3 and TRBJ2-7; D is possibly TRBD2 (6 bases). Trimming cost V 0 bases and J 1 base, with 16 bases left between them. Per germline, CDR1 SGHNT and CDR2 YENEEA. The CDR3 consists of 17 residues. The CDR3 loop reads CASSLDGTPYFSYEQYF. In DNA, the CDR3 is TGTGCCAGCAGCTTAGACGGGACTCCCTATTTTTCCTACGAGCAGTACTTC. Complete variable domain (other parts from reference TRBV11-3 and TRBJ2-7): EAGVVQSPRYKIIEKKQPVAFWCNPISGHNTLYWYLQNLGQGPELLIRYENEEAVDDSQLPKDRFSAERLKGVDSTLKIQPAELGDSAVYLCASSLDGTPYFSYEQYFGPGTRLTVT.

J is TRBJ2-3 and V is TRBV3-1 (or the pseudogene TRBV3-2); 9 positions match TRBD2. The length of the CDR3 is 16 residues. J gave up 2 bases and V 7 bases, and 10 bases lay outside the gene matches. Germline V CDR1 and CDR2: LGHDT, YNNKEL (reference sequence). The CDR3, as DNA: TGTGCCAGCATCCCCTCCCGCGGGAGGGTCACAGATACGCAGTATTTT. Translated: CASIPSRGRVTDTQYF.

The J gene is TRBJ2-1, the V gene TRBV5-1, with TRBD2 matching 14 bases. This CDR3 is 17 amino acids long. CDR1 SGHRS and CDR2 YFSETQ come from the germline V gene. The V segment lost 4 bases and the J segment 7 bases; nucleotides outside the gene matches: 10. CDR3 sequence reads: CASSQWGLAGVKNEQFF. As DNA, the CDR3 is TGCGCCAGCAGCCAATGGGGACTAGCGGGAGTCAAGAATGAGCAGTTCTTC.

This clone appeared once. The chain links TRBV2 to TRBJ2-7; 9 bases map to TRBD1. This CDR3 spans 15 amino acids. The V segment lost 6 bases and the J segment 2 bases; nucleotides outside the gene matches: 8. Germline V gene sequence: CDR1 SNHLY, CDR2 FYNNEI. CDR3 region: CASRTRTGVPYEQYF. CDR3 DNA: TGTGCCAGCAGAACCCGGACAGGGGTCCCCTACGAGCAGTACTTC. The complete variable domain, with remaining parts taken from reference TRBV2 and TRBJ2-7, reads EPEVTQTPSHQVTQMGQEVILRCVPISNHLYFYWYRQILGQKVEFLVSFYNNEISEKSEIFDDQFSVERPDGSNFTLKIRSTKLEDSAMYFCASRTRTGVPYEQYFGPGTRLTVT.

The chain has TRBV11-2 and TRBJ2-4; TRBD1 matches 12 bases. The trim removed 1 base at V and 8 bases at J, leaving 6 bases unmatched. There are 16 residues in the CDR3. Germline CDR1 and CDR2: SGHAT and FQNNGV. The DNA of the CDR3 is TGTGCCAGCAGCTTAGGGGACAGGGGGCGAGTGGACATTCAGTACTTC. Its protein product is CASSLGDRGRVDIQYF.

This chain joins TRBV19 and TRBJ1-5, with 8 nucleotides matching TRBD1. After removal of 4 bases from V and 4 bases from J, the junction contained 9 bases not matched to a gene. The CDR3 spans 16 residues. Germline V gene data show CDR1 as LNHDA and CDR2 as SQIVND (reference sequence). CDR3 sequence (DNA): TGTGCCAGTAGTACCCGGACAGGGTTAGGGAATCAGCCCCAGCATTTT. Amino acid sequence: CASSTRTGLGNQPQHF.

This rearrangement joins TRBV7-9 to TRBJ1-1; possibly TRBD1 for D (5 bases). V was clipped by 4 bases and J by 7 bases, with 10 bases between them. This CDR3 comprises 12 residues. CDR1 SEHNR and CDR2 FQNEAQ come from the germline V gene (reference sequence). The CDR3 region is CASSSDIDEAFF. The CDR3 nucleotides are TGTGCCAGCAGCTCGGACATCGATGAAGCTTTCTTT. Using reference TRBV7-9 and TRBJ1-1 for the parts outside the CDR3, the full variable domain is DTGVSQNPRHKITKRGQNVTFRCDPISEHNRLYWYRQTLGQGPEFLTYFQNEAQLEKSRLLSDRFSAERPKGSFSTLEIQRTEQGDSAMYLCASSSDIDEAFFGQGTRLTVV.

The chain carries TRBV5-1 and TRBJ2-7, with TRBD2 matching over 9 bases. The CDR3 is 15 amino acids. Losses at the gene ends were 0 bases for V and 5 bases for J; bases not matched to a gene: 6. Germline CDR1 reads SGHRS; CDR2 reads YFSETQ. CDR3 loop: CASSLGSGSFNEQYF. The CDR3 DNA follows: TGCGCCAGCAGCTTGGGTAGCGGGAGTTTCAACGAGCAGTACTTC.

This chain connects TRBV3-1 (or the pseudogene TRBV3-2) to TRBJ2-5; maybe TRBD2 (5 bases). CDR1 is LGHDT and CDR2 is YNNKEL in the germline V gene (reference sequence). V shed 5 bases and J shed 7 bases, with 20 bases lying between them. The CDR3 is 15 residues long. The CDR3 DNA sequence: TGTGCCAGCAGCTCAACCATAGCGTCCGGGGTGACCCAGTACTTC. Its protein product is CASSSTIASGVTQYF.

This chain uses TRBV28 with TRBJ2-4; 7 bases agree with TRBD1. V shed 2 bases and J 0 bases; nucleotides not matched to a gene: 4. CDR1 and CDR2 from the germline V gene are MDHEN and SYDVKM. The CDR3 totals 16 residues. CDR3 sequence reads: CASSLTGVIAKNIQYF. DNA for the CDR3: TGTGCCAGCAGTTTAACAGGGGTCATAGCCAAAAACATTCAGTACTTC.

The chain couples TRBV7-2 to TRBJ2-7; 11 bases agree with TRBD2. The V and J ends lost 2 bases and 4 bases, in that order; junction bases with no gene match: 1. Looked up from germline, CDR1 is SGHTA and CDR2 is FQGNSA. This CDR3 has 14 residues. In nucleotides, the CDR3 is TGTGCCAGCAGCTTACTAGCGGGGGGTTACGAGCAGTACTTC. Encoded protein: CASSLLAGGYEQYF.

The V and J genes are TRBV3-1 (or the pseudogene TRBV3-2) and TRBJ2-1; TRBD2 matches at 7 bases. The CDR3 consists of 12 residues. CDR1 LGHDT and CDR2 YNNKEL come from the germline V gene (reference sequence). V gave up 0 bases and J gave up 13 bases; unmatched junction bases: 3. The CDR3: CASSQDRTRQFF. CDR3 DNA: TGTGCCAGCAGCCAAGACAGGACTAGACAGTTCTTC.

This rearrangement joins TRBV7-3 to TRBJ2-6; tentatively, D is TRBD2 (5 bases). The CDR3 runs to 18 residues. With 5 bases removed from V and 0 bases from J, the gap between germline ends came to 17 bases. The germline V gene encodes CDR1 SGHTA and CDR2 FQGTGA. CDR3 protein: CASSIGPTRDSGANVLTF. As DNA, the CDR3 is TGTGCCAGCAGCATCGGACCAACGAGGGACTCTGGGGCCAACGTCCTGACTTTC.

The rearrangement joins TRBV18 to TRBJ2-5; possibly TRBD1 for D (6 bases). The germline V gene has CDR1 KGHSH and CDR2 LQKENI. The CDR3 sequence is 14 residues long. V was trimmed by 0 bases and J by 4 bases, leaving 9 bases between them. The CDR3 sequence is CASSPPGTTETQYF. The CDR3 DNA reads TGTGCCAGCTCACCACCGGGGACAACAGAGACCCAGTACTTC.